These 25 T cell receptor beta chains share one sample of origin, sequenced in a study of cytomegalovirus exposure and HLA in healthy donors. 60 Vbeta and 13 Jbeta primers were used in PCR. Clones were sequenced by immunoSEQ multiplex PCR, and TCRdb holds only the in-frame ones, with some missing. This table holds some 150,000 clones, roughly 80% found once. The sequencing sample was made of PBMCs. Every receptor here comes from a man in his forties in good health and CMV-seropositive.

The chain combines TRBV7-3 with TRBJ2-5, with 8 bases matching TRBD2. The DNA end is more similar to TRBJ2-7, so the J call may be wrong. Germline CDR1 and CDR2: SGHTA and FQGTGA. The CDR3 extends over 16 amino acids. The CDR3 region is CASSPSAGEASYEQYF. DNA for the CDR3: TGTGCCAGCAGCCCATCAGCGGGAGAGGCGTCCTACGAGCAGTACTTC.

This sequence joins TRBV5-4 and TRBJ2-7, with 9 bases fitting TRBD1. CDR3 size: 15 residues. The V segment lost 5 bases and the J segment 2 bases; nucleotides outside the gene matches: 8. Per germline, CDR1 SGHNT and CDR2 YYREEE (reference sequence). CDR3 region: CASRSGQGTTYEQYF. The CDR3 DNA reads as TGTGCCAGCAGATCCGGACAGGGGACGACCTACGAGCAGTACTTC.

The rearrangement links TRBV5-6 to TRBJ1-1; D possibly corresponds to TRBD1 (6 bases). The V end lost 2 bases, the J end lost 1 base, and 15 bases lay between the germline ends. Germline V gene data show CDR1 as SGHDT and CDR2 as YYEEEE. The CDR3 spans 16 residues. The CDR3 DNA reads as TGTGCCAGCAGCTTCGAAGGAATACAGGGGAACACTGAAGCTTTCTTT. This codes for CASSFEGIQGNTEAFF. Full variable domain (outside the CDR3, taken from reference TRBV5-6 and TRBJ1-1): DAGVTQSPTHLIKTRGQQVTLRCSPKSGHDTVSWYQQALGQGPQFIFQYYEEEERQRGNFPDRFSGHQFPNYSSELNVNALLLGDSALYLCASSFEGIQGNTEAFFGQGTRLTVV.

This clone showed up just a few times. The identical CDR3 is also encoded by other nucleotide sequences in the sample. The V gene is TRBV30, the J gene TRBJ1-6; TRBD1 might be the D (5 bases). The CDR3 totals 13 residues. The germline V gene has CDR1 GTSNPN and CDR2 SVGIG (reference sequence). With 5 bases removed from V and 5 bases from J, the gap between germline ends came to 10 bases. The chain's CDR3 is CAWDDRNNSPLHF. The CDR3 DNA reads as TGTGCCTGGGATGACAGAAATAATTCACCCCTCCACTTT.

J is TRBJ1-2 and V is TRBV5-4; 9 bases line up with TRBD1. Germline V gene lookup returns CDR1 SGHNT and CDR2 YYREEE (reference sequence). V lost 2 bases and J lost 4; bases outside the gene matches: 3. CDR3 size: 14 residues. The CDR3 spells CASSFSTGGYGYTF. Here the CDR3 DNA reads TGTGCCAGCAGCTTCTCGACAGGGGGCTATGGCTACACCTTC.

This clone appeared once. The J gene is TRBJ2-2, the V gene TRBV7-6, with 12 nucleotides matching TRBD1. Germline CDR1 SGHVS, CDR2 FNYEAQ. This CDR3 is 16 amino acids long. The junction had 6 bases not matched to a gene; V was cut back by 3 bases and J by 7 bases. DNA of the CDR3: TGTGCCAGCAGCTTGGGGACAGGGGGCTCTTACGGGGAGCTGTTTTTT. Amino acids: CASSLGTGGSYGELFF. Filled out from reference TRBV7-6 and TRBJ2-2, the complete variable domain reads GAGVSQSPRYKVTKRGQDVALRCDPISGHVSLYWYRQALGQGPEFLTYFNYEAQQDKSGLPNDRFSAERPEGSISTLTIQRTEQRDSAMYRCASSLGTGGSYGELFFGEGSRLTVL.

The CDR3 is CASSPHGQPVEGYTF. CDR3 in DNA: TGTGCCAGCAGCCCTCACGGACAGCCGGTGGAGGGCTACACCTTC. The V and J genes are TRBV9 and TRBJ1-2, with D possibly being TRBD1 (6 bases). The CDR3 covers 15 residues. Trimming shortened V by 4 bases and J by 8 bases, and 21 bases separated the two germline ends. Looked up from germline, CDR1 is SGDLS and CDR2 is YYNGEE. Supplemented by reference TRBV9 and TRBJ1-2, the full variable domain reads DSGVTQTPKHLITATGQRVTLRCSPRSGDLSVYWYQQSLDQGLQFLIQYYNGEERAKGNILERFSAQQFPDLHSELNLSSLELGDSALYFCASSPHGQPVEGYTFGSGTRLTVV.

CDR3 in DNA: TGCGCCAGCAGTGAGTCGCCCCTGAGGCCTTACTCCTACAATGAGCAGTTCTTC. Amino acid sequence: CASSESPLRPYSYNEQFF. This sequence joins TRBV10-1 and TRBJ2-1; D unresolved. The CDR3 runs 18 residues. Germline V gives CDR1 WNHNN, CDR2 SYGVQD (reference sequence). The V and J ends lost 0 bases and 0 bases respectively, with 15 bases between them.

V is TRBV6-6 and J is TRBJ1-2; D is unclear. Germline V gene lookup returns CDR1 MNHNY and CDR2 SVGAGI (reference sequence). Trimming removed 2 bases at V and 7 bases at J, with 11 bases between. The CDR3 runs 13 residues. CDR3 residues: CASSYPRSSGYTF. The CDR3 coding sequence is TGTGCCAGCAGTTACCCGCGGTCCTCTGGCTACACCTTC.

This clone was counted only a few times. The rearrangement joins TRBV29-1 to TRBJ2-5; D is perhaps TRBD1 (5 bases). The ends were cut back, 7 bases at V and 4 bases at J, with 22 bases in the middle. The CDR3 runs to 15 residues. In germline, CDR1 is SQVTM, CDR2 ANQGSEA. This CDR3 is CSARPRALVGETQYF. CDR3 DNA: TGCAGCGCCCGACCCAGGGCTCTCGTGGGAGAGACCCAGTACTTC.

The chain carries TRBV7-9 and TRBJ2-5, with D maybe TRBD1 (5 bases). Matching the DNA end better, TRBJ2-7 makes the J call doubtful. Per the germline V gene, CDR1 is SEHNR and CDR2 is FQNEAQ (reference sequence). This CDR3 has 13 amino acids. The CDR3 loop is CASSLAGASEQYF. DNA for the CDR3: TGTGCCAGCAGCTTAGCAGGGGCGAGCGAGCAGTACTTC.

The V call is TRBV9, the J call TRBJ2-5; D may be TRBD1 (5 bases). V lost 3 bases to trimming and J lost 5 bases, with 11 bases between them. Per the germline V gene, CDR1 is SGDLS and CDR2 is YYNGEE. The CDR3 covers 13 residues. The CDR3 bases are TGTGCCAGCAGCGGTCCGAAGGGGGAGACCCAGTACTTC. It yields the protein CASSGPKGETQYF.

J is TRBJ2-7 and V is TRBV4-1, with D tentatively TRBD2 (6 bases). The CDR3 covers 15 residues. The germline gives CDR1 MGHRA, CDR2 YSYEKL. The V gene lost 2 bases and the J gene lost 2 bases, with 13 bases spanning the gap. The CDR3 reads CASSQRGSSAYEQYF. The CDR3 coding sequence is TGCGCCAGCAGCCAAAGGGGTTCTAGCGCCTACGAGCAGTACTTC.

This clone was found once. V and J are TRBV13 and TRBJ1-5; weak D call: TRBD1 (6 bases). The germline gives CDR1 PRHDT, CDR2 FYEKMQ (reference sequence). The CDR3 is 14 amino acids. Trimming took off 5 bases at V and 3 bases at J, with 11 bases between the two ends. The CDR3 coding sequence is TGTGCCAGCAGCCTTGGACAGATCAATCAGCCCCAGCATTTT. This sequence encodes CASSLGQINQPQHF.

This chain connects TRBV9 to TRBJ1-3; D not certain. The germline V and J ends were trimmed by 0 bases and 2 bases, with 9 bases remaining between them. CDR1 and CDR2 (germline): SGDLS, YYNGEE. The CDR3 is 15 amino acids. This chain's CDR3 is CASSVGQATGNTIYF. The CDR3 DNA reads TGTGCCAGCAGCGTAGGCCAGGCCACTGGAAACACCATATATTTT. Using reference TRBV9 and TRBJ1-3 for the parts outside the CDR3, the full variable domain is DSGVTQTPKHLITATGQRVTLRCSPRSGDLSVYWYQQSLDQGLQFLIQYYNGEERAKGNILERFSAQQFPDLHSELNLSSLELGDSALYFCASSVGQATGNTIYFGEGSWLTVV.

V and J are TRBV19 and TRBJ1-3; D may be TRBD1 (5 bases). Germline CDR1 reads LNHDA; CDR2 reads SQIVND (reference sequence). Trimming left V 6 bases short and J 2 bases short, with 14 bases between. The CDR3 is made up of 15 amino acids. The CDR3 loop reads CASSRGTDTGNTIYF. The CDR3 DNA reads TGTGCCAGTAGCCGGGGGACGGACACTGGAAACACCATATATTTT.

V is TRBV7-2 and J is TRBJ2-3; TRBD1 aligns across 9 bases. From germline, CDR1 is SGHTA and CDR2 FQGNSA. The CDR3 spans 16 residues. The J segment lost 4 bases and the V segment lost 5 bases, leaving 10 bases of the junction unmatched. CDR3 amino acids: CASSLPGQGWSDTQYF. In DNA, the CDR3 is TGTGCCAGCAGCCTCCCGGGACAGGGTTGGTCAGATACGCAGTATTTT.

The chain has TRBV7-9 and TRBJ2-3; 9 bases line up with TRBD2. The V segment lost 4 bases and the J segment 0 bases; nucleotides outside the gene matches: 2. This CDR3 contains 15 residues. From germline, CDR1 is SEHNR and CDR2 FQNEAQ (reference sequence). CDR3 sequence: CASSWLAGSTDTQYF. Written as DNA, the CDR3 is TGTGCCAGCAGCTGGCTAGCGGGGAGCACAGATACGCAGTATTTT.

The gene calls are TRBV28 and TRBJ2-7; 7 bases match TRBD1. From germline, CDR1 is MDHEN and CDR2 SYDVKM. V shed 10 bases, J shed 4 bases, and the junction held 16 bases outside the gene matches. This CDR3 is 15 amino acids long. CDR3 amino acids: CAISGGSAPRYEQYF. In DNA, the CDR3 is TGTGCCATCTCAGGGGGATCGGCCCCAAGATACGAGCAGTACTTC.

Only a few counts were recorded for this clone. The rearrangement uses TRBV30 and TRBJ1-5; D uncertain. The CDR3 has 13 residues. Germline values: CDR1 GTSNPN, CDR2 SVGIG (reference sequence). The ends were cut back, 3 bases at V and 2 bases at J, with 8 bases in the middle. CDR3 amino acids: CAWSPEGNQPQHF. CDR3 DNA: TGTGCCTGGAGCCCTGAGGGCAATCAGCCCCAGCATTTT.

The CDR3 spells CASSLLGQGAANTGELFF. The CDR3, as DNA: TGTGCCAGCAGCTTATTGGGGCAGGGGGCGGCGAACACCGGGGAGCTGTTTTTT. J is TRBJ2-2 and V is TRBV7-3; the match to TRBD1 covers 8 bases. The CDR3 length is 18 residues. Unmatched junction bases numbered 8, after V lost 2 bases and J lost 0 bases. Germline V gives CDR1 SGHTA, CDR2 FQGTGA.

The rearrangement joins TRBV6-4 to TRBJ2-6; tentatively, D is TRBD2 (5 bases). Germline V gives CDR1 MRHNA, CDR2 SNTAGT. The CDR3 is made up of 15 amino acids. V lost 4 bases and J 0 bases, leaving 7 bases between the germline ends. CDR3 region: CASSAGDSGANVLTF. In nucleotides, the CDR3 is TGTGCCAGCAGTGCCGGGGACTCTGGGGCCAACGTCCTGACTTTC.

J is TRBJ2-3 and V is TRBV6-5; 10 bases agree with TRBD2. The CDR3 is 15 residues long. V was pared by 6 bases and J by 1 base, with 4 bases of the junction left unmatched. Germline-derived CDR1 and CDR2 are MNHEY and SVGAGI. DNA of the CDR3: TGTGCCAGCAGCCTCGGACTAGCGGGCACAGATACGCAGTATTTT. This codes for CASSLGLAGTDTQYF.

This chain's CDR3 is CASSHGLASSSQPGELFF. CDR3 coding DNA: TGTGCCAGCAGCCACGGACTAGCGAGCAGTTCACAACCCGGGGAGCTGTTTTTT. The chain carries TRBV4-2 and TRBJ2-2; 9 bases are shared with TRBD2. Germline values: CDR1 LGHNA, CDR2 YNFKEQ. The CDR3 loop spans 18 amino acids. Trimming cost V 3 bases and J 6 bases; bases outside gene matches: 14.

This chain links TRBV5-1 with TRBJ2-1; tentatively, D is TRBD2 (6 bases). The CDR3 loop spans 16 amino acids. CDR1 and CDR2 from the germline V gene are SGHRS and YFSETQ. Trimming stripped 0 bases from V and 5 bases from J, with 15 bases between. The CDR3 nucleotides read TGCGCCAGCAGCTTGGCTATAGCGGCAGGCCACAATGAGCAGTTCTTC. Translated, it gives CASSLAIAAGHNEQFF. Full variable domain (rest looked up from reference TRBV5-1 and TRBJ2-1): KAGVTQTPRYLIKTRGQQVTLSCSPISGHRSVSWYQQTPGQGLQFLFEYFSETQRNKGNFPGRFSGRQFSNSRSEMNVSTLELGDSALYLCASSLAIAAGHNEQFFGPGTRLTVL.